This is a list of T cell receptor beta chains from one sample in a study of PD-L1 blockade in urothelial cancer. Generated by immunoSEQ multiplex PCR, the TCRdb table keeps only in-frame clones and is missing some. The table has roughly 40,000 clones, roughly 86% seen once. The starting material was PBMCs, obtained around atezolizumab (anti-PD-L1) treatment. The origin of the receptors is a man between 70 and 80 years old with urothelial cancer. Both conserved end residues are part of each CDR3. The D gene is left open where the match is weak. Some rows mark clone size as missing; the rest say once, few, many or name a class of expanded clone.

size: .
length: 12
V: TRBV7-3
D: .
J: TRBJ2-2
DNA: TGTGCCAGCAACCAGGGTTTTGGGGAGCTGTTTTTT
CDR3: CASNQGFGELFF

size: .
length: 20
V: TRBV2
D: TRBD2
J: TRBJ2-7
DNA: TGTGCCAGCAAATCCCGCTGGGGTCAGCGGGAGGGCCGAGGTTCCTACGAGCAGTACTTC
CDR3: CASKSRWGQREGRGSYEQYF

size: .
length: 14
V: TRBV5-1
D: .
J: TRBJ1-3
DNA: TGCGCCAGCAGCTTGGCGGGTTATGGAAACACCATATATTTT
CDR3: CASSLAGYGNTIYF

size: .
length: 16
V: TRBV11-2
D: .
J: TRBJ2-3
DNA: TGTGCCAGCAGCCCGATACAGGGTTGGAGCACAGATACGCAGTATTTT
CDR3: CASSPIQGWSTDTQYF

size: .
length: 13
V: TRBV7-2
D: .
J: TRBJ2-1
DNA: TGTGCCAGCAAAGCCCTGGTTTACAATGAGCAGTTCTTC
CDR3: CASKALVYNEQFF

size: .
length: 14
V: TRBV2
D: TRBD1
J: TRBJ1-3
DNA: TGTGCCAGCAGTCAGGGGGCGCTTGGAAACACCATATATTTT
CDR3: CASSQGALGNTIYF

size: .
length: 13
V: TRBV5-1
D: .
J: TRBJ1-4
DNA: TGCGCCAGCAGCTTGGACTCGGGAAGCGAACTGTTTTTT
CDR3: CASSLDSGSELFF

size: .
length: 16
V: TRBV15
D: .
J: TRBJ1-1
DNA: TGTGCCACCAGCGGCTCCCCTATGGGGGGGAGATTGGAAGCTTTCTTT
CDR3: CATSGSPMGGRLEAFF

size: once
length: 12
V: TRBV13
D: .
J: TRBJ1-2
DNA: TGTGCCAGCAGCTTAGAGAGGTCTGGCTACACCTTC
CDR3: CASSLERSGYTF

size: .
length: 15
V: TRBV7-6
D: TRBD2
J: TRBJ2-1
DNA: TGTGCCAGCAGTGGGACTAGCGGGAGTTTTGTTGAGCAGTTCTTC
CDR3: CASSGTSGSFVEQFF

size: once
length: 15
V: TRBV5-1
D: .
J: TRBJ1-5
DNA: TGCGCCAGCAGCTTGGAAGGAAATACAGGTCAGCCCCAGCATTTT
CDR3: CASSLEGNTGQPQHF

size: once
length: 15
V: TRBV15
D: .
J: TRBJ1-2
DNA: TGTGCCACCAGCCTATTAAAAAGGGGTTCTTATGGCTACACCTTC
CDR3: CATSLLKRGSYGYTF

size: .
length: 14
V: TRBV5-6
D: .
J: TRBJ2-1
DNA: TGTGCCAGCAGACCTATGGGAGGATTCTATGAGCAGTTCTTC
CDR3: CASRPMGGFYEQFF

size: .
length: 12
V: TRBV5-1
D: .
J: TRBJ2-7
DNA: TGCGCCAGCAGCTTGGCCGGGTGGGAGCAGTACTTC
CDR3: CASSLAGWEQYF

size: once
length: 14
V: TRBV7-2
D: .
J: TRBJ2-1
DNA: TGTGCCAGCAGCTTAGGTACCTACCACAATGAGCAGTTCTTC
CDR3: CASSLGTYHNEQFF

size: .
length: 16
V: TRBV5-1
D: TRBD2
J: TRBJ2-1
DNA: TGCGCCAGCAGCTCGTCGGCTCTAGCGGGTATCAATGAGCAGTTCTTC
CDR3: CASSSSALAGINEQFF

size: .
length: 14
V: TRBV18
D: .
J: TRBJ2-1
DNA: TGTGCCAGCTCACCGGCGGGACGGGCCAATGAGCAGTTCTTC
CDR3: CASSPAGRANEQFF

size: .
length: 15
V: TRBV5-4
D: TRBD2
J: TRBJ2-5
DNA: TGTGCCAGCAGCTTAGGGACTAGCGGGAGTGAGACCCAGTACTTC
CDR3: CASSLGTSGSETQYF

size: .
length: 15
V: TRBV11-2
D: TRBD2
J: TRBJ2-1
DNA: TGTGCCAGCGCTTATATGGCGGGAGGGCGCAATGAGCAGTTCTTC
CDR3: CASAYMAGGRNEQFF

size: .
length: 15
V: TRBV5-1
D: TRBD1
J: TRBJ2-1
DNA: TGCGCCAGCAGCTCGGGGGGACAGGGATTCAATGAGCAGTTCTTC
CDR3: CASSSGGQGFNEQFF

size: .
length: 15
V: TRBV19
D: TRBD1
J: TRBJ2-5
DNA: TGTGCCAGTAGCAGGGGACAGAGCTTTGGAGAGACCCAGTACTTC
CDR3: CASSRGQSFGETQYF

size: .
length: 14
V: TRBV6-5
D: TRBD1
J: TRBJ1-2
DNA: TGTGCCAGCAGACCCTCCGGGACAGCCTATGGCTACACCTTC
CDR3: CASRPSGTAYGYTF

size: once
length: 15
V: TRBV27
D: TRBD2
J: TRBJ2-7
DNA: TGTGCCAGCAGTTTACGTAGCGGGAGCTTGGTCGAGCAGTACTTC
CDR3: CASSLRSGSLVEQYF

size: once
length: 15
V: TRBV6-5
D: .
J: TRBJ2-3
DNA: TGTGCCAGCAGTTACGAGTCGGGAAGCCCAGATACGCAGTATTTT
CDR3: CASSYESGSPDTQYF

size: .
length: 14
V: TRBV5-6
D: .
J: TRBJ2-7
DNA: TGTGCCAGCAGCTACCTACAGGGAACCTACGAGCAGTACTTC
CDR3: CASSYLQGTYEQYF

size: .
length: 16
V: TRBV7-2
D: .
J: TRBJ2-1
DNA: TGTGCCAGCAGCTTAGTGGTCCGAGGCTCCTACAATGAGCAGTTCTTC
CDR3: CASSLVVRGSYNEQFF

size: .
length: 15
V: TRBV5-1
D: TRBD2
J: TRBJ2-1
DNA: TGCGCCAGCAGCATGAGCGGGAGTTCCTACAATGAGCAGTTCTTC
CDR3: CASSMSGSSYNEQFF

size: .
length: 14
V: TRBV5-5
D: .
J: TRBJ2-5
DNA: TGTGCCAGCAGCCACAACAGGGCTTTGAGGACCCAGTACTTC
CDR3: CASSHNRALRTQYF

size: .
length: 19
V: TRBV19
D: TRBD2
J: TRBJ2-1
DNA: TGTGCCAGTAGTATAGATCGACTAGCGGGTGAGGGGAGTAGAAATGAGCAGTTCTTC
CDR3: CASSIDRLAGEGSRNEQFF

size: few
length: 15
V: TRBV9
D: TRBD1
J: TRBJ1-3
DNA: TGTGCCAGCAGCGCAAGACAGGGATCTGGAAACACCATATATTTT
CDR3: CASSARQGSGNTIYF

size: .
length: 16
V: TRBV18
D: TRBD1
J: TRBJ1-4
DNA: TGTGCCAGCTCACCACCTTCAGGGGGCATCAATGAAAAACTGTTTTTT
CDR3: CASSPPSGGINEKLFF

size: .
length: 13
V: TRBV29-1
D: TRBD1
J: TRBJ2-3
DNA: TGCAGCGCTGACAGGGGGAGCACAGATACGCAGTATTTT
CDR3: CSADRGSTDTQYF

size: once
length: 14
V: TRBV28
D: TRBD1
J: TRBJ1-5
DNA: TGTGCCAGCAGTTTTGGGGACAGGGGCCAGCCCCAGCATTTT
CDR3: CASSFGDRGQPQHF

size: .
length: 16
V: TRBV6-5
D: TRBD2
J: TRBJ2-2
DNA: TGTGCCAGCAGTTTTCGGACTAGCGGTAACACCGGGGAGCTGTTTTTT
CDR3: CASSFRTSGNTGELFF

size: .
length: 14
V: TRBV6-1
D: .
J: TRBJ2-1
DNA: TGTGCCAGCAGTGAGAACGACAGCTTTGAAGAGCAGTTCTTC
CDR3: CASSENDSFEEQFF

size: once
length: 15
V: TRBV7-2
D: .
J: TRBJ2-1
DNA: TGTGCCAGCAGCTTATCGGCTAGCGTATACAATGAGCAGTTCTTC
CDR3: CASSLSASVYNEQFF

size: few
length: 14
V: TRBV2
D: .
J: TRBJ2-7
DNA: TGTGCCAGCGGGGCCCAACTCCCAGGGGACGAGCAGTACTTC
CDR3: CASGAQLPGDEQYF

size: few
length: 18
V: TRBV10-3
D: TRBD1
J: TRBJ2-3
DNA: TGTGCCACCACGCCGGGCCCTGGACAGGGGGATGGCACAGATACGCAGTATTTT
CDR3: CATTPGPGQGDGTDTQYF

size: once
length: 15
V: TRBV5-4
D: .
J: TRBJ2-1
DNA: TGTGCCAGCAGCCCCGCCAGCGCCTCCTACAATGAGCAGTTCTTC
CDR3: CASSPASASYNEQFF

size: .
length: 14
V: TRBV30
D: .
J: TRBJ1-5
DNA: TGTGCCTGGACCCCTGTCGAGGGAAGCCAGCCCCAGCATTTT
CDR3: CAWTPVEGSQPQHF

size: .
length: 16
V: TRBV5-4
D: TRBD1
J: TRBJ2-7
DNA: TGTGCCAGCAGCTTGGGCCGGGACAGGTCCGTCTACGAGCAGTACTTC
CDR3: CASSLGRDRSVYEQYF

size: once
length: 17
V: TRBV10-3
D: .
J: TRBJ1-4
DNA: TGTGCCATTTCCGCGAATCTGCAGGTTGCAACTAATGAAAAACTGTTTTTT
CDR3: CAISANLQVATNEKLFF

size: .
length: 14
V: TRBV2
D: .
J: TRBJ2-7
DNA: TGTGCCAGCAGTGAATGGCAGGGAAGGTACGAGCAGTACTTC
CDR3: CASSEWQGRYEQYF

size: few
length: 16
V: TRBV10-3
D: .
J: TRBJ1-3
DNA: TGTGCCATCAGCCCATTAGACAGGCGCTCTGGAAACACCATATATTTT
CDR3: CAISPLDRRSGNTIYF

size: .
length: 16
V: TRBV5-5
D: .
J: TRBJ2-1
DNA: TGTGCCAGCAGCTTGGCTGCGTCGAGCTCCTACAATGAGCAGTTCTTC
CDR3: CASSLAASSSYNEQFF

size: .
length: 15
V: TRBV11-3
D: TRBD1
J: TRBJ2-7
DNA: TGTGCCAGCAGTTTCAGTGGACAGGGGGTGTACGAGCAGTACTTC
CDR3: CASSFSGQGVYEQYF